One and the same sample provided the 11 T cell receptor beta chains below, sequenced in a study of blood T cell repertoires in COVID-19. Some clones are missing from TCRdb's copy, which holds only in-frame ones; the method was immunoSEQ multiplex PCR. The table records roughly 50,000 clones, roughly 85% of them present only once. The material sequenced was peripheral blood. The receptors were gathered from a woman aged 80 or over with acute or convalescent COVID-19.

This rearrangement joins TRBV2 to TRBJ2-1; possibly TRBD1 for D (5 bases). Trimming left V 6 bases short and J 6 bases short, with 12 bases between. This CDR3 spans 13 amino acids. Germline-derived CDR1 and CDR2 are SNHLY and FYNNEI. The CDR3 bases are TGTGCCAGCAGGTTGGGGCCAAGCAATGAGCAGTTCTTC. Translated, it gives CASRLGPSNEQFF.

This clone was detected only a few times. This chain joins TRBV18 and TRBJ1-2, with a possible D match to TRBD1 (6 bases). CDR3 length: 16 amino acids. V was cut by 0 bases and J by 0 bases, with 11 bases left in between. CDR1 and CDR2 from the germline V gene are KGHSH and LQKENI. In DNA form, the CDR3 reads TGTGCCAGCTCACCACCCCGGGACATCACTAACTATGGCTACACCTTC. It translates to CASSPPRDITNYGYTF.

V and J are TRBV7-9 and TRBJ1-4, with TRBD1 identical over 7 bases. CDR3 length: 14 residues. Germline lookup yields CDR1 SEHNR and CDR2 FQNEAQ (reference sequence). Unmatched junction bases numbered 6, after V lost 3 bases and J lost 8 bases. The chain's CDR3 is CASSFSGGKEKLFF. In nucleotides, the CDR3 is TGTGCCAGCAGCTTCTCAGGGGGAAAGGAAAAACTGTTTTTT.

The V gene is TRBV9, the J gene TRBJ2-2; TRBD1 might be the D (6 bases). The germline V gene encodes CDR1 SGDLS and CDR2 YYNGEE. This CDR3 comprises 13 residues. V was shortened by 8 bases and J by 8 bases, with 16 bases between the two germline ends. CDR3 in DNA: TGTGCCAGTACCTGGACCACAGGGGGGGAGCTGTTTTTT. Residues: CASTWTTGGELFF.

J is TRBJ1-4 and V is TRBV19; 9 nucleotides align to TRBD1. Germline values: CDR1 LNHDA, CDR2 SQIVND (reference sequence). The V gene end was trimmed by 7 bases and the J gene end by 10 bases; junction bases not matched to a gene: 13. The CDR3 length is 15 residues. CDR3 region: CASTPPGQGFLKLFF. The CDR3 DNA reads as TGTGCCAGTACCCCCCCGGGACAGGGATTTTTAAAACTGTTTTTT.

The DNA for the CDR3 is TGTGCCAGCAGCCAAGGGACAGGGGGCAGTAATGAAAAACTGTTTTTT. It yields the protein CASSQGTGGSNEKLFF. The rearrangement uses TRBV4-2 and TRBJ1-4; 11 bases agree with TRBD1. This CDR3 region has 16 residues. The germline V gene encodes CDR1 LGHNA and CDR2 YNFKEQ. V shed 1 base and J 4 bases; nucleotides not matched to a gene: 2.

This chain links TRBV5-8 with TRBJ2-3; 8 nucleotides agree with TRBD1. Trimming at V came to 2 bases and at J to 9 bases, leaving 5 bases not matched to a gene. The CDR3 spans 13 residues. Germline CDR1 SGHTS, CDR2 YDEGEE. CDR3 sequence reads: CASSLQGEETQYF. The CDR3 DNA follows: TGTGCCAGCAGCTTACAGGGGGAGGAGACGCAGTATTTT.

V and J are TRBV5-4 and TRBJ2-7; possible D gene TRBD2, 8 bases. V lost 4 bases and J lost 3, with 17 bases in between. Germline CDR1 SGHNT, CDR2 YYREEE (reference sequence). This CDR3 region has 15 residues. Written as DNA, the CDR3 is TGTGCCAGCAGCCAGGGACAGCGGGGGATCTACGAGCAGTACTTC. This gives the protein CASSQGQRGIYEQYF.

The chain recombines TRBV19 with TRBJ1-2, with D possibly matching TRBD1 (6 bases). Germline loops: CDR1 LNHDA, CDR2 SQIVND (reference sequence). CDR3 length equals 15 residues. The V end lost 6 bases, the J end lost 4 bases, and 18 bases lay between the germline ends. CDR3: CASRAPQGQSYGYTF. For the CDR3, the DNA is TGTGCCAGTAGAGCTCCCCAGGGACAATCCTATGGCTACACCTTC.

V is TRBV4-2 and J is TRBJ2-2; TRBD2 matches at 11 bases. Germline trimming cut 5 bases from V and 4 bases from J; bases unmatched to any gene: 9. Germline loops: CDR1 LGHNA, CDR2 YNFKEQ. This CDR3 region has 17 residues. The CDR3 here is CASSERLAGTGTGELFF. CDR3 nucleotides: TGTGCCAGCAGCGAAAGACTAGCGGGGACTGGCACCGGGGAGCTGTTTTTT.

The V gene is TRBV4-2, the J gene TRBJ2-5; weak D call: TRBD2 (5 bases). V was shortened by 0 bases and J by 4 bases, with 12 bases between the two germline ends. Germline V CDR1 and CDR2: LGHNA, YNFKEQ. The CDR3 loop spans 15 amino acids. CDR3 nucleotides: TGTGCCAGCAGCCAAGAGATGACTAAGCTAGAGACCCAGTACTTC. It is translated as CASSQEMTKLETQYF.